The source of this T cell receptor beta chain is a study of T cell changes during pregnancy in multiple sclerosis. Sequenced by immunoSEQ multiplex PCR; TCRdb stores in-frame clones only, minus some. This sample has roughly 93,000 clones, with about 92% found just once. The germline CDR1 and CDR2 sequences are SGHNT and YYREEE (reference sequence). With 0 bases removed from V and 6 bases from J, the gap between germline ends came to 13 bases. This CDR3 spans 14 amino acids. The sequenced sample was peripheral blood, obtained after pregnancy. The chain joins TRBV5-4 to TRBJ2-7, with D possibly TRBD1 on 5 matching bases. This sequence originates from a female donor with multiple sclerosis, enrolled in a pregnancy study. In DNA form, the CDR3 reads TGTGCCAGCAGCTTGGTGGGGAAGGGGATCGAGCAGTACTTC. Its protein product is CASSLVGKGIEQYF.